This TCR beta chain appears in the sequencing data of a study of T cell responses to AZD1222 COVID-19 vaccine. Per germline, CDR1 MNHNY and CDR2 SVGAGI (reference sequence). CDR3 length: 16 residues. V shed 0 bases and J 1 base; nucleotides not matched to a gene: 2. Profiled with immunoSEQ multiplex PCR; TCRdb holds only in-frame clones, not every one. The sample lists approximately 180,000 clones, 88% occurring once. The sequence derives from an adult in good health. This chain connects TRBV6-6 to TRBJ1-4, with 7 bases fitting TRBD1. Sample: peripheral blood, taken on day 0 of AZD1222 vaccination. Here the CDR3 DNA reads TGTGCCAGCAGTTACTCCGACAGGGAAACTAATGAAAAACTGTTTTTT. It is translated as CASSYSDRETNEKLFF.